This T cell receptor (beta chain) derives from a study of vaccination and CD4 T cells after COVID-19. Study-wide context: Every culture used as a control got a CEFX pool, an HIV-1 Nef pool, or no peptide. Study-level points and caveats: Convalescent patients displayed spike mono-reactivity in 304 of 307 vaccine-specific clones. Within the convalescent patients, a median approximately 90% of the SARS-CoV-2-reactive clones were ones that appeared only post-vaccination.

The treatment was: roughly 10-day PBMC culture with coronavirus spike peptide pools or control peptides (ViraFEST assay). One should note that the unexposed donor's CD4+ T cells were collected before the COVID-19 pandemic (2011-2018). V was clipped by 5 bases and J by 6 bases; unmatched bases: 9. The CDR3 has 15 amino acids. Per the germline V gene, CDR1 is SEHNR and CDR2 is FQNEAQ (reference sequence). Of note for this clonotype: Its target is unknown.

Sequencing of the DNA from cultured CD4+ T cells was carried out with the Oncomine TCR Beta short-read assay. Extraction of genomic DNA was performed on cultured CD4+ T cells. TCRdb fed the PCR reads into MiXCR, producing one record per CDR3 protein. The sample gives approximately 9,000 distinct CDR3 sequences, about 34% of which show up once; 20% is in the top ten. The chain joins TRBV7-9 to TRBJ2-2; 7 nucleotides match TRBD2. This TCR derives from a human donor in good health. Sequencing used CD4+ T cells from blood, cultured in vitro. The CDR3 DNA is TGTGCCAGCAGCCGGCGTCCTAGCGGATCCGGGGAGCTGTTTTTT. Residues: CASSRRPSGSGELFF.